What follows is one TCR beta chain and its context. Its target is not known. These data belong to a study of shared clonotypes between healthy human individuals. With 2 bases removed from V and 2 bases from J, the gap between germline ends came to 12 bases. Germline V CDR1 and CDR2: MNHEY, SMNVEV (reference sequence). The CDR3 spans 15 residues. Findings and limits, study-wide: Incompleteness in sorted-subset sequencing, despite large depth, was shown by rarefaction. When compared with the clonotypes that were shared by all four sorted-subset donors, the non-shared clonotypes turned out to have lower generation probabilities.

The table came from immunoSEQ multiplex PCR; TCRdb's copy has only in-frame clones and leaves some out. The sample records about 690,000 clones, about 90% being singletons. The sequence was collected from a young man in good health. Some clones in this sample may be carry-over from other donors' samples. Sequenced: memory CD8+ T cells from PBMCs. Subset indicated: CD45RO+ cells pooled with CCR7-negative TemRA cells. The chain joins TRBV27 to TRBJ1-2; D not resolved. The CDR3 coding sequence is TGTGCCAGCAGTTTAGCTGGCCCGACCAACTATGGCTACACCTTC. Amino acids: CASSLAGPTNYGYTF.